Listed below are T cell receptor beta chains from one sample, sequenced in a study of tumor-infiltrating lymphocytes in primary liver carcinoma. TCRdb passed the multiplex PCR reads through MiXCR, listing each CDR3 protein once. Here the sample spans 320,000 or so distinct CDR3 sequences, roughly two thirds being singletons. The sequencing input was peripheral blood. These receptors all stem from a man aged 40-49 years with primary liver carcinoma and hepatitis B virus infection. The CDR3 runs from the conserved cysteine through the conserved F or W. A D gene is named only where the DNA matches it firmly. Only some rows state a clone size, as once, few, many or a class for expanded clones.

j_gene	abundance	d_gene	v_gene	CDR3nt	CDR3aa
TRBJ1-2	NA	TRBD1	TRBV12-3/TRBV12-4	TGTGCCACCGGACAGGGAGGCGTGAGTGGCAACACCTTC	CATGQGGVSGNTF
TRBJ2-3	NA	NA	TRBV28	TGTGCCAGCAGTTTAGGAGGGAACACAGATACGCAGTATTTT	CASSLGGNTDTQYF
TRBJ2-7	NA	TRBD1	TRBV7-2	TGTGCCAGCAGCTTAGTGGGACAGAGCTCCTACGAGCAGTACTTC	CASSLVGQSSYEQYF
TRBJ1-2	NA	NA	TRBV6-6	TGTGCCAGCAGTTACTCGACGATCAGGGAGGATGGCTACACCTTC	CASSYSTIREDGYTF
TRBJ2-7	NA	NA	TRBV11-2	TGTGCCAGTAGCTTAATGGGGGTTTCCTACGGGCAGTACTTC	CASSLMGVSYGQYF
TRBJ2-1	NA	TRBD1	TRBV28	TGTGCCAGCAGTTCAGCAGGACAGGGGAACAATGAGCAGTTCTTC	CASSSAGQGNNEQFF
TRBJ1-5	NA	TRBD1	TRBV6-6	TGTGCCAGCAGTAGGATTCAGGGGGCGGATAGCAATCAGCCCCAGCATTTT	CASSRIQGADSNQPQHF
TRBJ2-2	few	NA	TRBV14	TGTGCCAGCAGCCGGTCCCAAGGGTTTGGCGCCGGGGAGCTGTTTTTT	CASSRSQGFGAGELFF
TRBJ1-6	NA	NA	TRBV4-3	TGCGCCAGCAGCCGTGACAGCTCCTATAATTCACCCCTCCACTTT	CASSRDSSYNSPLHF
TRBJ2-7	few	NA	TRBV28	TGTGCCATCCGACCCATGAGCTCCTACGAGCAGTACTTC	CAIRPMSSYEQYF
TRBJ2-1	many	TRBD2	TRBV12-3/TRBV12-4	TGTGCCAGCAGTCCACTAGCGGGAGGGCCGGGTGAGCAGTTCTTC	CASSPLAGGPGEQFF
TRBJ2-1	NA	TRBD2	TRBV7-8	TGTGCCAGCAGCTTTGGGCTAGCGGGAGTAGGCAATGAGCAGTTCTTC	CASSFGLAGVGNEQFF
TRBJ2-2	NA	NA	TRBV11-2	TGTCCCAGCAGCTGGTGGGAGCACGACACCCGGGAGCTGTTTTTT	CPSSWWEHDTRELFF
TRBJ2-5	NA	NA	TRBV11-1	TGTGCCAGCAGCTCCCGCCAAACAAAAGAGACCCAGTACTTC	CASSSRQTKETQYF
TRBJ2-1	once	NA	TRBV19	TGTGCCAGTAGCACTCAAGGGACTCTTACCTACAATGAGCAGTTCTTC	CASSTQGTLTYNEQFF
TRBJ2-1	NA	NA	TRBV11-1	TGTGCCATCTCGGACGGCTTTTCGAGGGATGAGCAGCTCTTC	CAISDGFSRDEQLF
TRBJ2-1	many	NA	TRBV12-3/TRBV12-4	TGTGCCAGCAGTTTATCGGGACTGGGTCGAGGGTTCTTC	CASSLSGLGRGFF
TRBJ1-1	once	NA	TRBV6-6	TGTGCCAGCAGTTACGGGCAGGACACGGGGTCTATAGTTTTCTTT	CASSYGQDTGSIVFF
TRBJ2-7	NA	NA	TRBV6-2/TRBV6-3	TGTGACAGCAGTTCGATCATTAGATACGAGCAGTACTTC	CDSSSIIRYEQYF
TRBJ1-1	few	NA	TRBV29-1	TGCAGCGTTGTTAGACGGTTGAACATTGAAGCTTTCTTT	CSVVRRLNIEAFF
TRBJ2-1	many	NA	TRBV11-3	TGTGCCAGCAGCCGCAGCGCCGCCTACAATGAGCAGTTCTTC	CASSRSAAYNEQFF
TRBJ1-1	NA	NA	TRBV11-2	TGTGCCAGCAACTTATCTAGGACTGAAGCTTCCTTT	CASNLSRTEASF
TRBJ2-3	many	NA	TRBV11-2	TGTGCCAGCAGCCCCGTGGGCCCAGCTAGCACAGATACGCAGTATTTT	CASSPVGPASTDTQYF
TRBJ1-1	many	TRBD1	TRBV5-6	TGTGCCAGCAGCTTGTATCGCAGGGGGTACACTGAAGCTTTCTTT	CASSLYRRGYTEAFF
TRBJ2-7	NA	TRBD1	TRBV5-4	TGTGCCAGCAGCTCCGGGACAGGTCGTTCCTACGAGCATTACTTC	CASSSGTGRSYEHYF
TRBJ2-7	many	NA	TRBV6-5	TGTGCCAGCACCCCCGGGACACGCTCATACGAGCAGTACTTC	CASTPGTRSYEQYF
TRBJ1-1	NA	NA	TRBV11-2	TGTGCCATCAGCTTAGTGGTAGGGTCCACGGAAGCTTTCTTT	CAISLVVGSTEAFF
TRBJ2-7	NA	TRBD1	TRBV5-6	TGTGCCAGCAGCAAAGACAGGGGGCTATCGTACGAGCAGTACTTC	CASSKDRGLSYEQYF
TRBJ2-3	NA	TRBD1	TRBV20-1	TGCAGTGCCCTCCGGACAGGGGTCAGCACAGATACGCAGTATTTT	CSALRTGVSTDTQYF
TRBJ2-5	NA	TRBD2	TRBV6-5	TGTGCCAGCGGATTCGGACTAGTGGGGACCCGGGAGACCCAGTACTTC	CASGFGLVGTRETQYF
TRBJ2-1	many	TRBD2	TRBV12-3/TRBV12-4	TGTGCCAGCAGTTTAAAGGCGGGAGGGGGGAATGAGCAGTTCTTC	CASSLKAGGGNEQFF
TRBJ2-7	once	TRBD2	TRBV10-1	TGCGCCAGCAGCACGTCGGGAGGCGAACAGTACTTC	CASSTSGGEQYF
TRBJ2-5	once	NA	TRBV24-1	TGTGCCACCAGTGATCCGGGACTGCTCCAAGAGACCCAGTACTTC	CATSDPGLLQETQYF
TRBJ2-4	NA	NA	TRBV19	TGTGCCAGTTCGACAGGCCGAAACATTCAGTACTTC	CASSTGRNIQYF
TRBJ2-5	NA	TRBD2	TRBV5-4	TGTGCCAGCAGCCGGACTAGCGGGAACCAAGGGACCCAGTACTTC	CASSRTSGNQGTQYF
TRBJ2-3	NA	NA	TRBV14	TGTGCCAGCAGCCAAGAGCAGTTCACAGATACGCAGTATTTT	CASSQEQFTDTQYF
TRBJ2-7	many	NA	TRBV4-2	TGTGCCAGCAGCCAAGATCGGGGCTCCGAGCAGTACTTC	CASSQDRGSEQYF
TRBJ2-3	many	TRBD2	TRBV4-1	TGCGCCAGCAGCCAAGGAGCCGGGACTAGTCGCACAGATACGCAGTATTTT	CASSQGAGTSRTDTQYF
TRBJ2-2	NA	TRBD2	TRBV4-2	TGTGCCGGTGAACTAGCGGGAGGGCCTCCCGGGGAGCTGTTTTTT	CAGELAGGPPGELFF
TRBJ2-1	many	NA	TRBV6-2/TRBV6-3	TGTGCCACCTCCAAGGGTCTAGCGTTAGCGGATGAGCAGTTCTTC	CATSKGLALADEQFF
TRBJ1-1	NA	NA	TRBV28	TGTGCCAGCGGAATGATCGGTGAAGCTTTCTTT	CASGMIGEAFF
TRBJ1-5	once	NA	TRBV20-1	TGCAGTGCTAGAGATATAGCTTACGGCAATCAGCCCCAGCATTTT	CSARDIAYGNQPQHF
TRBJ2-1	NA	TRBD2	TRBV5-1	TGCGCCAGCAGCTCTAACGTAGCGGGATCAGGAAATGAGCAGTTCTTC	CASSSNVAGSGNEQFF
TRBJ2-4	many	NA	TRBV11-2	TGTGCCAGCAGCTTAGAAACCGGGCATGGGAACATTCAGTACTTC	CASSLETGHGNIQYF
TRBJ2-3	many	TRBD2	TRBV6-5	TGTGCCAGCAGCTCGCGGGGAGGGCAGAGCACAGATACGCAGTATTTT	CASSSRGGQSTDTQYF
TRBJ1-5	many	NA	TRBV4-2	TGTGCCAGCAGCCATACAGGGACAAATCAGCCCCAGCATTTT	CASSHTGTNQPQHF
TRBJ1-5	NA	NA	TRBV28	TGTGCCAGCAGCCGAACCTTAGGTCGGCCCCAGCATTTT	CASSRTLGRPQHF
TRBJ2-7	many	TRBD1	TRBV6-2/TRBV6-3	TGTGCCAGCACCTTTAGGACAGGGCGGGTGTACTACGAGCAGTACTTC	CASTFRTGRVYYEQYF
TRBJ1-4	many	NA	TRBV5-1	TGCGCCAGCAGCTTGAATAGTGCGGGAAAACTGTTTTTT	CASSLNSAGKLFF
TRBJ2-7	NA	NA	TRBV11-2	TGTGCCAGTAGCTTACGATGGACAGAGGAAAACGAGCAGTGCTTC	CASSLRWTEENEQCF
TRBJ1-3	many	TRBD1	TRBV4-1	TGCGCCAGCAGCCAAGACCCTGGTGAGGGGGCTCGAAACACCATATATTTT	CASSQDPGEGARNTIYF
TRBJ2-3	once	NA	TRBV6-2/TRBV6-3	TGTGCCAGCAGTAGGCCTCCAAGGGGGACTCTTCCGGATACGCAGTATTTT	CASSRPPRGTLPDTQYF
TRBJ1-1	medium-sized	NA	TRBV29-1	TGCAGCGTTCGGGCGGGGTGGGGAATGAACACTGAAGCTTTCTTT	CSVRAGWGMNTEAFF
TRBJ1-1	many	TRBD1	TRBV29-1	TGCAGCGCACGGACAGGGTCGGACACTGAAGCTTTCTTT	CSARTGSDTEAFF
TRBJ2-1	NA	NA	TRBV14	TGTGTCAGCAGCCAAGTTGCGGGTCTCAGGGATGAGCACTTCTTC	CVSSQVAGLRDEHFF
TRBJ2-6	NA	NA	TRBV6-2/TRBV6-3	TGTGCTAACAGCCGGAACGCTGGGGCCAACGTCCTGACTTTC	CANSRNAGANVLTF
TRBJ2-5	few	TRBD2	TRBV12-3/TRBV12-4	TGTGCCAGCAGGTTGGGACTAGCGAAAGAGACCCAGTACTTC	CASRLGLAKETQYF
TRBJ2-7	NA	NA	TRBV10-3	TGTGCCATCAGGACCGGGGCAGGGACGCCCGAGCAGTACTTC	CAIRTGAGTPEQYF
TRBJ2-2	NA	NA	TRBV10-2	TGCTCCAGCAGTGAGTCGCGGGTATTGCCGAACACCGGGGAGCTGTTTTTT	CSSSESRVLPNTGELFF
TRBJ2-7	few	NA	TRBV7-9	TGTGCCAGCAACTTCGCAGGGACCGACGAGCAGTACTTC	CASNFAGTDEQYF